The rows below give T cell receptor beta chains drawn from one sample of a study of blood T cell repertoires in COVID-19. Clones were read by immunoSEQ multiplex PCR, and TCRdb kept only the in-frame ones, dropping some. The sample shows approximately 29,000 clones, about two thirds of them seen only once. Sequences were obtained from peripheral blood. The receptors here all came from a boy aged 2 to 9 with active or convalescent COVID-19. CDR3s include the opening cysteine and the closing phenylalanine or tryptophan. The D gene is left open where the match is weak. Size tells how often a clone was seen (once, few, many) or the class of an expanded clone, and some rows leave it out.

d_gene	abundance	j_gene	v_gene	CDR3aa	CDR3nt
TRBD1	few	TRBJ1-2	TRBV28	CASRDRGGGYGYTF	TGTGCCAGCAGGGACAGGGGAGGCGGCTATGGCTACACCTTC
.	.	TRBJ1-1	TRBV7-9	CASSPAGNTEAFF	TGTGCCAGCAGCCCAGCAGGGAACACTGAAGCTTTCTTT
.	few	TRBJ1-2	TRBV7-3	CASSFDQGYGYTF	TGTGCCAGCAGCTTTGACCAGGGCTATGGCTACACCTTC
TRBD2	.	TRBJ2-1	TRBV3-1/TRBV3-2	CASSQDTGGYNEQFF	TGTGCCAGCAGCCAAGACACGGGGGGGTACAATGAGCAGTTCTTC
.	.	TRBJ1-6	TRBV7-9	CASSFWSGGPSPLHF	TGTGCCAGCAGCTTTTGGTCAGGTGGCCCTTCACCCCTCCACTTT
.	.	TRBJ1-5	TRBV12-3/TRBV12-4	CASQVRPNQPQHF	TGTGCCAGCCAGGTTCGGCCTAATCAGCCCCAGCATTTT
.	many	TRBJ1-1	TRBV6-5	CASSLFRDTTNTEAFF	TGTGCCAGCAGTTTATTCCGGGACACGACGAACACTGAAGCTTTCTTT
TRBD1	.	TRBJ1-2	TRBV3-1/TRBV3-2	CASSPSPDRGGGYTF	TGTGCCAGCAGCCCCTCACCCGACAGGGGCGGTGGCTACACCTTC
TRBD2	once	TRBJ2-5	TRBV10-2	CASLSGTSGRARETQYF	TGCGCCAGCCTCTCGGGGACTAGCGGGAGGGCCAGGGAGACCCAGTACTTC
TRBD1	.	TRBJ1-2	TRBV7-6	CASSFRDRYGYTF	TGTGCCAGCAGCTTCCGGGACAGATATGGCTACACCTTC